Listed here are 14 T cell receptor beta chains from one sample, sequenced in a study of CD8+ T cells in alopecia areata. RNA, once extracted, was reverse transcribed into cDNA for use as the sequencing template. Profiled with immunoSEQ multiplex PCR; TCRdb holds only in-frame clones, not every one. There are 90,000 to 150,000 clones in the sample; less than 45% occur only once, and roughly 3.3% lies in the top ten. The sequenced material came from CD4+ T cells sorted from blood. Receptors were obtained from a human donor with alopecia areata.

This clone was seen more than once but under ten times. V usage is TRBV29-1 and J usage is TRBJ1-1; D gene uncertain. The CDR3 is 11 residues long. Trimming cost V 6 bases and J 3 bases, with 8 bases left between them. From germline, CDR1 is SQVTM and CDR2 ANQGSEA. The DNA for the CDR3 is TGCAGCGTGGTAGGGTACACTGAAGCTTTCTTT. This codes for CSVVGYTEAFF.

This rearrangement joins TRBV29-1 to TRBJ2-1; D is tentatively TRBD1 or TRBD2 (5 bases each). The germline gives CDR1 SQVTM, CDR2 ANQGSEA. The CDR3 runs to 15 residues. Trimming removed 7 bases at V and 7 bases at J, with 23 bases between. Here the CDR3 reads CSAQYPGRRTNEQFF. The CDR3 region has the DNA TGCAGCGCCCAATACCCGGGACGGCGTACTAATGAGCAGTTCTTC.

V is TRBV6-6 and J is TRBJ2-3; D not certain. CDR1 and CDR2 (germline): MNHNY, SVGAGI (reference sequence). CDR3 length: 13 amino acids. The germline V and J ends were trimmed by 4 bases and 3 bases, with 8 bases remaining between them. The CDR3 loop reads CASSSEGTDTQYF. The DNA for the CDR3 is TGTGCCAGCAGTTCAGAAGGGACAGATACGCAGTATTTT.

The chain is built from TRBV29-1 and TRBJ1-1; 11 nucleotides agree with TRBD1. V shed 4 bases, J shed 5 bases, and the junction held 9 bases outside the gene matches. Germline V CDR1 and CDR2: SQVTM, ANQGSEA. The CDR3 spans 15 residues. CDR3 amino acids: CSVGTGGAGETEAFF. The CDR3 DNA reads as TGCAGCGTTGGGACAGGGGGCGCGGGTGAGACTGAAGCTTTCTTT.

This clone was observed a handful of times. J is TRBJ2-2 and V is TRBV9, with D unclear. The CDR3 has 15 amino acids. Trimming pared 4 bases from V and 3 bases from J, leaving 13 bases between. The germline CDR1 and CDR2 sequences are SGDLS and YYNGEE. The CDR3: CASSPSIAHTGELFF. The CDR3 nucleotides are TGTGCCAGCAGCCCGTCCATTGCGCACACCGGGGAGCTGTTTTTT.

This clone was seen more than once but under ten times. The genes are TRBV6-6 and TRBJ2-3, with D unresolved. V was cut by 4 bases and J by 2 bases, with 13 bases left in between. The germline gives CDR1 MNHNY, CDR2 SVGAGI (reference sequence). This CDR3 has 15 amino acids. CDR3 region: CASSFPSTATDTQYF. DNA of the CDR3: TGTGCCAGCAGTTTCCCATCTACTGCCACAGATACGCAGTATTTT.

The chain has TRBV29-1 and TRBJ1-3; possible D gene TRBD1, 6 bases. The CDR3 has 12 amino acids. Germline CDR1 SQVTM, CDR2 ANQGSEA. Trimming left V 7 bases short and J 3 bases short, with 10 bases between. The CDR3 DNA reads as TGCAGCGCAGGGGACTTTGGAAACACCATATATTTT. It is translated as CSAGDFGNTIYF.

The rearrangement links TRBV7-2 to TRBJ2-7; D may be TRBD1 or TRBD2 (6 bases each). CDR1 and CDR2 (germline): SGHTA, FQGNSA. The V and J ends lost 5 bases and 6 bases respectively, with 23 bases between them. CDR3 length: 16 residues. CDR3 region: CASSRGQGLGPSEQYF. In DNA, the CDR3 is TGTGCCAGCAGCCGGGGGCAGGGACTGGGTCCGTCCGAGCAGTACTTC.

This clone was found a few times. The chain links TRBV5-1 to TRBJ2-1; 10 nucleotides line up with TRBD2. J gave up 5 bases and V 3 bases, and 5 bases lay outside the gene matches. The CDR3 sequence is 15 residues long. CDR1 SGHRS and CDR2 YFSETQ come from the germline V gene. DNA of the CDR3: TGCGCCAGCAGCTCGAGCGGGAGGGGCGACAATGAGCAGTTCTTC. As protein: CASSSSGRGDNEQFF. Supplemented by reference TRBV5-1 and TRBJ2-1, the full variable domain reads KAGVTQTPRYLIKTRGQQVTLSCSPISGHRSVSWYQQTPGQGLQFLFEYFSETQRNKGNFPGRFSGRQFSNSRSEMNVSTLELGDSALYLCASSSSGRGDNEQFFGPGTRLTVL.

The genes are TRBV29-1 and TRBJ1-2; D gene ambiguous. Germline CDR1 SQVTM, CDR2 ANQGSEA. The CDR3 totals 12 residues. The V end was cut by 4 bases, the J end by 0 bases, with 6 bases between. The CDR3 bases are TGCAGCGTTGTCCTAGCTAACTATGGCTACACCTTC. It is translated as CSVVLANYGYTF.

The CDR3 DNA reads as TGTGCCAGCAGGTTTCTCGGGCCCGGCCTCTACGAGCAGTACTTC. Protein product: CASRFLGPGLYEQYF. This chain uses TRBV2 with TRBJ2-7; D gene unclear. V lost 6 bases to trimming and J lost 3 bases, with 18 bases between them. Germline V lookup: CDR1 SNHLY, CDR2 FYNNEI. The CDR3 runs 15 residues.

The chain couples TRBV29-1 to TRBJ2-1, with 10 bases that match TRBD1. The germline gives CDR1 SQVTM, CDR2 ANQGSEA. V shed 4 bases and J 15 bases; nucleotides not matched to a gene: 12. The CDR3 spans 13 residues. CDR3: CSVVLDRGGIWFF. In nucleotides, the CDR3 is TGCAGCGTTGTTCTGGACAGGGGGGGAATCTGGTTCTTC.

This clone occurred a few times. The rearrangement links TRBV29-1 to TRBJ2-5; the match to TRBD1 covers 11 bases. Germline V CDR1 and CDR2: SQVTM, ANQGSEA. This CDR3 spans 13 amino acids. With V trimmed by 5 bases and J by 5 bases, 4 bases remained unmatched. The CDR3 region is CSVFRDRGETQYF. CDR3 DNA sequence: TGCAGCGTTTTCCGGGACAGGGGGGAGACCCAGTACTTC.

In its sample, this clone was seen once. The V and J genes are TRBV2 and TRBJ2-2, with TRBD2 as a possible D gene (5 bases). V was cut by 1 base and J by 6 bases, with 6 bases left in between. The CDR3 spans 13 residues. Germline CDR1 and CDR2: SNHLY and FYNNEI. CDR3 sequence: CASSEGRAGELFF. The CDR3 coding sequence is TGTGCCAGCAGTGAAGGGCGGGCCGGGGAGCTGTTTTTT.